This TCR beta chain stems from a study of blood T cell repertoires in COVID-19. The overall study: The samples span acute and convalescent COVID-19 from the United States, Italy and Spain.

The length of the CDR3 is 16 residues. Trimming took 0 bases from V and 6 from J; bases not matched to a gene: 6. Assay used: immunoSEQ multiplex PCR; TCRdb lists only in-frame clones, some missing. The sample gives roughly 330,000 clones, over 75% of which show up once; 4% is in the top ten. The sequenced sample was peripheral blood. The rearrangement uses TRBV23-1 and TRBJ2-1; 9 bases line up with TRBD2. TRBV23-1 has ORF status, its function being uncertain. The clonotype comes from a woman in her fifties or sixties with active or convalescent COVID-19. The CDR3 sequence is CASSQSFCGRANEQFF. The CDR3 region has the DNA TGCGCCAGCAGTCAATCGTTCTGCGGGAGGGCCAATGAGCAGTTCTTC.